This T cell receptor (beta chain) was observed in a study of graft-versus-host responses after intestinal transplantation. General study findings and limits: Early post-transplant declines in HvG were associated with peak levels of circulating GvH clones.

This table comes from immunoSEQ multiplex PCR, and its TCRdb copy is limited to in-frame clones, with some not included. Of over 75,000 clones detected, around 89% appear once; the ten largest clones hold more than 0.25%. A word on this clone: Its antigen is unidentified.

Germline CDR1 reads MNHNS; CDR2 reads SASEGT. V was trimmed by 4 bases and J by 2 bases, leaving 11 bases between them. The CDR3 runs to 14 residues. The clonotype comes from a human donor who was the organ donor for an intestinal transplant. The material sequenced was unstimulated CD4+ T cells sorted from spleen or lymph node cells, taken before transplant. V gene TRBV6-1 combines with J gene TRBJ1-1; D uncertain. The CDR3 here is CASSAQITNTEAFF. The CDR3 coding sequence is TGTGCCAGCAGTGCCCAGATTACCAACACTGAAGCTTTCTTT.